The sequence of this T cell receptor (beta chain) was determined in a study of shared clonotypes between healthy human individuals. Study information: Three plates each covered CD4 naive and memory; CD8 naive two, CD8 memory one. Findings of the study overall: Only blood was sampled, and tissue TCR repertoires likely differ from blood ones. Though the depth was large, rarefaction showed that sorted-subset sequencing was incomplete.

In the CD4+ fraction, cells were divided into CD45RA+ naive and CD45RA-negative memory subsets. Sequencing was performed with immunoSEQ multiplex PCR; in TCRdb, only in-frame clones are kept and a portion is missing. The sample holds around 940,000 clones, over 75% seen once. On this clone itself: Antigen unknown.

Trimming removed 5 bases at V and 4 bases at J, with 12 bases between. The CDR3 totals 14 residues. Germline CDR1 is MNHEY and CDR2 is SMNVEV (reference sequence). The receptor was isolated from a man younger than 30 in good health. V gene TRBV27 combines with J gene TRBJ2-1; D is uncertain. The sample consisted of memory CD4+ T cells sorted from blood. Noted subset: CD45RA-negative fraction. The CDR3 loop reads CASSPRPEYNEQFF. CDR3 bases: TGTGCCAGCAGTCCCCGACCTGAGTACAATGAGCAGTTCTTC.